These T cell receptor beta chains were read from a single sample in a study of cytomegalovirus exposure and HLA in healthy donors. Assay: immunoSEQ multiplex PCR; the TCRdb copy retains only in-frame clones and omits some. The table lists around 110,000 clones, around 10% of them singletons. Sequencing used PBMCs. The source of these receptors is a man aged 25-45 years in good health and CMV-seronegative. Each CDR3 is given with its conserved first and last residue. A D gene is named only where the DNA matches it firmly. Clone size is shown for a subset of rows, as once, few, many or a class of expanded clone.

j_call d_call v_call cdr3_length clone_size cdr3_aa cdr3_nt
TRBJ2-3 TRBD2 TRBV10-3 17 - CAIKPGLAGGLTDTQYF TGTGCCATCAAACCCGGACTAGCGGGGGGCCTCACAGATACGCAGTATTTT
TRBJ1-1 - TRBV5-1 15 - CASSLAGQLSTEAFF TGCGCCAGCAGCTTGGCCGGACAGTTGTCCACTGAAGCTTTCTTT
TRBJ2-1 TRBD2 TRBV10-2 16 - CASSEMAGAAYNEQFF TGCGCCAGCAGTGAAATGGCGGGAGCCGCCTACAATGAGCAGTTCTTC
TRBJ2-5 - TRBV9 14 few CASSFSGHRETQYF TGTGCCAGCAGCTTTTCCGGACATCGAGAGACCCAGTACTTC
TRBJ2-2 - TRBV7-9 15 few CASSLAEQGTGELFF TGTGCCAGCAGCTTAGCCGAACAGGGCACCGGGGAGCTGTTTTTT
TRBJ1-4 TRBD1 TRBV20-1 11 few CSAGTAEKLFF TGCAGTGCTGGGACAGCTGAAAAACTGTTTTTT
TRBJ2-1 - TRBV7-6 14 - CASSLVAGNNEQFF TGTGCCAGCAGCTTAGTCGCGGGTAACAATGAGCAGTTCTTC
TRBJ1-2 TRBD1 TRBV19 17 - CASSIDAIDRGRNGYTF TGTGCCAGTAGTATAGACGCTATTGACAGGGGAAGAAATGGCTACACCTTC
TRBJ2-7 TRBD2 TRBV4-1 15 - CASSPIAGGAYEQYF TGCGCCAGCAGCCCGATAGCGGGAGGGGCTTACGAGCAGTACTTC
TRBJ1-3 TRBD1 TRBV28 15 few CASSINRGIGNTIYF TGTGCCAGCAGTATTAACAGGGGAATTGGAAACACCATATATTTT
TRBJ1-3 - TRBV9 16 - CASSVAGGHSGNTIYF TGTGCCAGCAGCGTTGCAGGAGGCCACTCTGGAAACACCATATATTTT
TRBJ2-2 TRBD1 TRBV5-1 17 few CASSFQGQGASTGELFF TGCGCCAGCAGCTTTCAGGGACAGGGGGCGAGTACCGGGGAGCTGTTTTTT
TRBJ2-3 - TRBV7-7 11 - CASSSSDKQYF TGTGCTAGCAGCTCTTCAGATAAACAGTATTTT
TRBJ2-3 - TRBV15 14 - CATSSQTTTDTQYF TGTGCCACCAGCAGTCAGACTACCACAGATACGCAGTATTTT
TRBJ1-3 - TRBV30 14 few CAGREGHMGNTIYF TGTGCCGGCCGGGAGGGGCATATGGGAAACACCATATATTTT
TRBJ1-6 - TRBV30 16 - CAWSVRGPGGGSPLHF TGTGCCTGGAGTGTACGAGGGCCCGGCGGTGGTTCACCCCTCCACTTT
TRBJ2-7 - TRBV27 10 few CASLLGEQYF TGTGCCAGTCTCCTCGGGGAGCAGTACTTC
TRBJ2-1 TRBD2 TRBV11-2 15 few CASSLGGTSTHEQFF TGTGCCAGCAGCTTAGGTGGGACTAGCACGCATGAGCAGTTCTTC
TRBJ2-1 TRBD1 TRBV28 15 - CASSPGTGFYNEQFF TGTGCCAGCAGTCCCGGGACAGGGTTCTACAATGAGCAGTTCTTC
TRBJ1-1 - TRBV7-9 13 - CASSLLTSAEAFF TGTGCCAGCAGCTTATTAACATCTGCTGAAGCTTTCTTT
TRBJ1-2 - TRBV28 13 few CASSLGRNYGYTF TGTGCCAGCAGTTTAGGGCGTAACTATGGCTACACCTTC
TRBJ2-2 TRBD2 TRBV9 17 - CASSVAAGGPLTGELFF TGTGCCAGCAGCGTAGCAGCGGGAGGGCCGTTGACCGGGGAGCTGTTTTTT
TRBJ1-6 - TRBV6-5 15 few CASSRGQPQNSPLHF TGTGCCAGCAGCCGTGGACAGCCCCAAAATTCACCCCTCCACTTT
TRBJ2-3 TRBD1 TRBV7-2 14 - CASSSGQGTGTQYF TGTGCCAGCAGCTCGGGACAGGGGACGGGTACGCAGTATTTT
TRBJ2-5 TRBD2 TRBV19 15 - CASSSREGDQETQYF TGTGCCAGTAGTTCGCGGGAGGGGGACCAAGAGACCCAGTACTTC
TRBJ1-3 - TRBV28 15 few CASRRQFVSGNTIYF TGTGCCAGCAGGCGACAGTTCGTCTCTGGAAACACCATATATTTT
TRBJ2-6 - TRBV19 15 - CASSGGGSGANVLTF TGTGCCAGTTCAGGGGGAGGCTCTGGGGCCAACGTCCTGACTTTC
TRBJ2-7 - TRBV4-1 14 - CASSFSAGTYEQYF TGCGCCAGCAGCTTTTCGGCAGGGACCTACGAGCAGTACTTC
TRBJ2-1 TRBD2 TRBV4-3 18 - CASSQHRLGTSGGAGQFF TGCGCCAGCAGCCAACATCGATTAGGGACTAGCGGGGGGGCGGGACAGTTCTTC
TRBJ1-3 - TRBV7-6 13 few CASSSSSGNTIYF TGTGCCAGCAGCTCTAGCTCTGGAAACACCATATATTTT
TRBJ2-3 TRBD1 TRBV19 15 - CASSTRTGGTDTQYF TGTGCCAGTAGTACTCGGACAGGGGGCACAGATACGCAGTATTTT
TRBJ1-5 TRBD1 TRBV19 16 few CASSPRTGELNQPQHF TGTGCCAGTAGTCCGAGGACAGGCGAACTTAATCAGCCCCAGCATTTT
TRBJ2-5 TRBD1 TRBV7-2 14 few CASSRRTGEETQYF TGTGCCAGCAGCCGAAGGACAGGCGAAGAGACCCAGTACTTC
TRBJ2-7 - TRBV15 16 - CATSREDELRHYEQYF TGTGCCACCAGCAGAGAGGATGAACTTAGACACTACGAGCAGTACTTC
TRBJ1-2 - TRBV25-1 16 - CASSEWVTQANYGYTF TGTGCCAGCAGTGAATGGGTGACACAAGCTAACTATGGCTACACCTTC
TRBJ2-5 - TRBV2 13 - CASSEGGAETQYF TGTGCCAGCAGTGAAGGCGGGGCGGAGACCCAGTACTTC
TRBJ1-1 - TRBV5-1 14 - CASSWEGRGTEAFF TGCGCCAGCAGCTGGGAGGGGCGAGGAACTGAAGCTTTCTTT
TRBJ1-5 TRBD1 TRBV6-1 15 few CASSDWTGDNQPQHF TGTGCCAGCAGTGACTGGACAGGGGACAATCAGCCCCAGCATTTT
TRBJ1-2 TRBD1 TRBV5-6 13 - CASSHWDRDGYTF TGTGCCAGCAGCCACTGGGACAGGGATGGCTACACCTTC
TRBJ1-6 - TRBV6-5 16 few CASSYHVATGDSPLHF TGTGCCAGCAGTTACCATGTGGCGACCGGGGATTCACCCCTCCACTTT
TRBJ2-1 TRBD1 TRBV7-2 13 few CASSSRQGGEQFF TGTGCCAGCAGCTCCAGACAGGGCGGTGAGCAGTTCTTC
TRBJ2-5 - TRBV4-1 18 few CASSQHPTRTGTKETQYF TGCGCCAGCAGCCAACATCCGACTAGGACGGGTACTAAAGAGACCCAGTACTTC
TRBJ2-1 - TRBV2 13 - CASSRGRNNEQFF TGTGCCAGCAGTCGAGGTCGGAACAATGAGCAGTTCTTC
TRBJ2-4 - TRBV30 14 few CAWSAGSGSNIQYF TGTGCCTGGAGTGCGGGCTCAGGGTCAAACATTCAGTACTTC
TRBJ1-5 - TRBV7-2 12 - CASRYSNQPQHF TGTGCCAGCAGGTATAGCAATCAGCCCCAGCATTTT
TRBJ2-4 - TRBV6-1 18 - CASSEEDWAEVSKNIQYF TGTGCCAGCAGTGAAGAGGATTGGGCAGAAGTGAGCAAAAACATTCAGTACTTC
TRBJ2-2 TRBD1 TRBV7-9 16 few CASSSPTGGSTGELFF TGTGCCAGCAGCTCCCCGACAGGGGGCAGTACCGGGGAGCTGTTTTTT
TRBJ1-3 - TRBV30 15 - CAWSRQTSSGNTIYF TGTGCCTGGAGCAGACAAACTAGCTCTGGAAACACCATATATTTT
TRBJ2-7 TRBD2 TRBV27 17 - CASSTGLAGGKAYEQYF TGTGCCAGCAGTACAGGACTAGCGGGGGGCAAAGCCTACGAGCAGTACTTC
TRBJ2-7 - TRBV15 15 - CATSRDVGSRGEQYF TGTGCCACCAGCAGAGATGTCGGGAGTCGGGGCGAGCAGTACTTC
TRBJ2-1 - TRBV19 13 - CASALDLESEQFF TGTGCCAGTGCCCTTGACCTGGAGAGTGAGCAGTTCTTC
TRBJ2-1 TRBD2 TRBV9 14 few CASSVGGSYNEQFF TGTGCCAGCAGCGTCGGGGGGTCATACAATGAGCAGTTCTTC
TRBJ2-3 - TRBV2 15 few CASSERQARTDTQYF TGTGCCAGCAGTGAACGACAGGCCCGCACAGATACGCAGTATTTT
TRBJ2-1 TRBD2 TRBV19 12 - CARGLAYNEQFF TGTGCCAGGGGACTAGCCTACAATGAGCAGTTCTTC
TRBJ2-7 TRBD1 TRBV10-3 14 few CAITMDRASYEQYF TGTGCCATCACCATGGACAGGGCCTCCTACGAGCAGTACTTC
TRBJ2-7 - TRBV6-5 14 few CASSMTAGLYEQYF TGTGCCAGCAGTATGACAGCGGGTCTCTACGAGCAGTACTTC
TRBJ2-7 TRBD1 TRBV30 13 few CAWSVGDRYEQYF TGTGCCTGGAGTGTAGGGGACAGGTACGAGCAGTACTTC
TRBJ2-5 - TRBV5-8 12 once CASSYSLETQYF TGTGCCAGCAGCTACTCGTTGGAGACCCAGTACTTC
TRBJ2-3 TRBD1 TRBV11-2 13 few CASSRDSTDTQYF TGTGCCAGCAGCAGGGACAGTACAGATACGCAGTATTTT
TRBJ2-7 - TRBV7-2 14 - CASSSRALYYEQYF TGTGCCAGCAGCTCTAGAGCCCTATACTACGAGCAGTACTTC